This TCR beta chain was identified in a study of cytomegalovirus exposure and HLA in healthy donors. This CDR3 contains 16 residues. Germline loops: CDR1 SGHTA, CDR2 FQGNSA. V was shortened by 5 bases and J by 2 bases, with 16 bases between the two germline ends. Primers for the PCR totalled 60 Vbeta and 13 Jbeta. The protocol was immunoSEQ multiplex PCR, while the TCRdb copy is restricted to in-frame clones and leaves out a portion. The sample records some 160,000 clones, 65% to 80% being singletons. Findings and limits, study-wide: Later genetic work tied a missense DCLRE1C variant to beta-chain V and J trimming.

Notes on this clone: Its specificity is not known.

The source material was PBMCs. The chain links TRBV7-2 to TRBJ1-5; possibly TRBD1 for D (6 bases). The receptor was derived from a woman aged 40 to 55 in good health and CMV-seronegative. The chain's CDR3 is CASSLNREGGNQPQHF. CDR3 DNA: TGTGCCAGCAGCCTTAACAGGGAGGGGGGCAATCAGCCCCAGCATTTT. The full variable domain, with the rest looked up from reference TRBV7-2 and TRBJ1-5, is GAGVSQSPSNKVTEKGKDVELRCDPISGHTALYWYRQSLGQGLEFLIYFQGNSAPDKSGLPSDRFSAERTGGSVSTLTIQRTQQEDSAVYLCASSLNREGGNQPQHFGDGTRLSIL.